Below are 20 T cell receptor beta chains sequenced from a single sample in a study of T cell responses to AZD1222 COVID-19 vaccine. Libraries were prepared by immunoSEQ multiplex PCR; TCRdb keeps only in-frame clonotypes and omits some of them. The data hold about 110,000 clones, with around 93% observed a single time. The sequenced sample was peripheral blood, obtained on day 0 of AZD1222 vaccination. The receptors here all came from an adult in good health.

The rearrangement links TRBV30 to TRBJ2-7; 9 bases are shared with TRBD2. Germline lookup yields CDR1 GTSNPN and CDR2 SVGIG (reference sequence). V lost 3 bases to trimming and J lost 1 base; unmatched junction nucleotides: 4. This CDR3 region has 14 residues. CDR3 loop: CAWRGLAGSYEQYF. DNA of the CDR3: TGTGCCTGGAGAGGCCTAGCGGGGTCCTACGAGCAGTACTTC.

This chain connects TRBV7-2 to TRBJ1-6; D unclear. There are 14 residues in the CDR3. Germline V gives CDR1 SGHTA, CDR2 FQGNSA. V lost 3 bases, J lost 6 bases, and 9 bases lay in between. The CDR3 protein is CASSLRRINSPLHF. For the CDR3, the DNA is TGTGCCAGCAGCTTGAGGAGAATTAATTCACCCCTCCACTTT.

The rearrangement uses TRBV7-9 and TRBJ2-7; TRBD1 is a possible D gene (5 bases). This CDR3 has 12 residues. V was cut by 4 bases and J by 9 bases, with 13 bases left in between. Germline V gene data show CDR1 as SEHNR and CDR2 as FQNEAQ (reference sequence). CDR3 sequence: CASSSLDRGQYF. CDR3 sequence (DNA): TGTGCCAGCAGCTCCCTCGACAGAGGGCAGTACTTC.

This clone turned up a few times. V is TRBV9 and J is TRBJ1-4; D perhaps matches TRBD1 (6 bases). V lost 4 bases to trimming and J lost 7 bases, with 23 bases between them. The CDR3 runs 17 residues. Germline CDR1 is SGDLS and CDR2 is YYNGEE. CDR3 sequence (DNA): TGTGCCAGCAGCCCTGCCGCTCGGGGGCTAGGTGGTGAAAAACTGTTTTTT. As protein: CASSPAARGLGGEKLFF.

This rearrangement joins TRBV18 to TRBJ1-1; no reliable D call. V lost 5 bases and J 2 bases, leaving 12 bases between the germline ends. The CDR3 has 14 residues. Germline CDR1 and CDR2: KGHSH and LQKENI. This CDR3 is CASSVTTRNTEAFF. CDR3 coding DNA: TGTGCCAGCTCAGTTACGACGAGAAACACTGAAGCTTTCTTT.

The J gene is TRBJ2-7, the V gene TRBV18, with TRBD1 matching 7 bases. Germline lookup yields CDR1 KGHSH and CDR2 LQKENI. There are 13 residues in the CDR3. V was pared by 6 bases and J by 5 bases, with 7 bases of the junction left unmatched. The CDR3 region is CASSPTGNHEQYF. DNA for the CDR3: TGTGCCAGCTCCCCGACAGGGAACCACGAGCAGTACTTC.

The rearrangement joins TRBV9 to TRBJ2-1; TRBD2 aligns across 7 bases. The V gene end was trimmed by 4 bases and the J gene end by 0 bases; junction bases not matched to a gene: 10. CDR1 and CDR2 from the germline V gene are SGDLS and YYNGEE. The CDR3 runs to 17 residues. As DNA, the CDR3 is TGTGCCAGCAGCTTCAGTTGGGGGGGTAGCTCCTACAATGAGCAGTTCTTC. This codes for CASSFSWGGSSYNEQFF.

The chain employs TRBV10-3 and TRBJ2-2; 12 positions agree with TRBD2. Trimming cost V 0 bases and J 5 bases; bases outside gene matches: 7. Germline assignment: CDR1 ENHRY and CDR2 SYGVKD. This CDR3 is built from 18 residues. DNA of the CDR3: TGTGCCATCAGTGAGTCGAGAATAGGGACTAGCGGGACCGGGGAGCTGTTTTTT. It specifies CAISESRIGTSGTGELFF.

CDR3: CASSLPGQGSTEAFF. CDR3 bases: TGTGCCAGCAGTCTCCCGGGACAGGGGTCGACTGAAGCTTTCTTT. V and J are TRBV28 and TRBJ1-1; 10 positions agree with TRBD1. Trimming cost V 5 bases and J 5 bases; bases outside gene matches: 8. The CDR3 contains 15 residues. CDR1 is MDHEN and CDR2 is SYDVKM in the germline V gene. The full variable domain, its missing parts supplied by reference TRBV28 and TRBJ1-1, is DVKVTQSSRYLVKRTGEKVFLECVQDMDHENMFWYRQDPGLGLRLIYFSYDVKMKEKGDIPEGYSVSREKKERFSLILESASTNQTSMYLCASSLPGQGSTEAFFGQGTRLTVV.

J is TRBJ2-7 and V is TRBV19; 7 bases fit TRBD1. J was trimmed by 3 bases and V by 4 bases; bases with no gene match: 9. CDR3 length equals 15 residues. Germline loops: CDR1 LNHDA, CDR2 SQIVND (reference sequence). CDR3: CASSTPGGQVYEQYF. CDR3 nucleotide sequence: TGTGCCAGTAGTACCCCTGGAGGACAGGTCTACGAGCAGTACTTC.

The rearrangement joins TRBV19 to TRBJ1-2; D uncertain. The germline CDR1 and CDR2 sequences are LNHDA and SQIVND (reference sequence). The V and J ends lost 2 bases and 2 bases respectively, with 12 bases between them. The CDR3 has 15 residues. Here the CDR3 DNA reads TGTGCCAGTAGTATACTCACCGGGCTAAACTATGGCTACACCTTC. Its translation is CASSILTGLNYGYTF. The whole variable domain, remainder taken from reference TRBV19 and TRBJ1-2, is DGGITQSPKYLFRKEGQNVTLSCEQNLNHDAMYWYRQDPGQGLRLIYYSQIVNDFQKGDIAEGYSVSREKKESFPLTVTSAQKNPTAFYLCASSILTGLNYGYTFGSGTRLTVV.

The V call is TRBV4-2, the J call TRBJ1-6; D might be TRBD1 (5 bases). V was shortened by 0 bases and J by 9 bases, with 18 bases between the two germline ends. The germline V gene encodes CDR1 LGHNA and CDR2 YNFKEQ. The CDR3 extends over 17 amino acids. CDR3 bases: TGTGCCAGCAGCCAAGATGAAGCCCAGGGCTGGGCTTCACCCCTCCACTTT. This gives the protein CASSQDEAQGWASPLHF.

The J gene is TRBJ1-2, the V gene TRBV19; possible D gene TRBD1, 5 bases. Trimming took off 7 bases at V and 5 bases at J, with 20 bases between the two ends. CDR3 size: 15 residues. Germline V gives CDR1 LNHDA, CDR2 SQIVND (reference sequence). The CDR3 region has the DNA TGTGCCAGTAACCAGGAGGGGTTGGTTCGGTATGGCTACACCTTC. The encoded protein is CASNQEGLVRYGYTF.

The CDR3 here is CASSKGWTTEAFF. Here the CDR3 DNA reads TGTGCCAGCAGCAAAGGGTGGACCACTGAAGCTTTCTTT. V gene TRBV9 combines with J gene TRBJ1-1; D uncertain. Trimming cost V 4 bases and J 4 bases, with 11 bases left between them. Germline CDR1 reads SGDLS; CDR2 reads YYNGEE. The CDR3 has 13 amino acids. Full variable domain (remainder filled in from reference TRBV9 and TRBJ1-1): DSGVTQTPKHLITATGQRVTLRCSPRSGDLSVYWYQQSLDQGLQFLIQYYNGEERAKGNILERFSAQQFPDLHSELNLSSLELGDSALYFCASSKGWTTEAFFGQGTRLTVV.

The chain is built from TRBV12-3 or TRBV12-4 and TRBJ1-2; D unclear. This CDR3 spans 13 amino acids. Trimming cost V 2 bases and J 4 bases, with 8 bases left between them. The CDR3 DNA reads as TGTGCCAGCAGTTTAAGAACGGTCTATGGCTACACCTTC. Residues: CASSLRTVYGYTF.

This clone has a single count. The rearrangement links TRBV19 to TRBJ1-2; D is possibly TRBD1 (6 bases). The CDR3 extends over 15 amino acids. V was shortened by 7 bases and J by 2 bases, with 17 bases between the two germline ends. The V gene's germline CDR1 is LNHDA and CDR2 SQIVND (reference sequence). The chain's CDR3 is CASMTMGAGNYGYTF. The CDR3 nucleotides are TGTGCCAGTATGACGATGGGGGCTGGAAACTATGGCTACACCTTC.

The genes are TRBV5-1 and TRBJ2-5, with D perhaps matching TRBD1 or TRBD2 (5 bases each). Trimming took 4 bases from V and 5 from J, leaving 15 bases between them. Per the germline V gene, CDR1 is SGHRS and CDR2 is YFSETQ. The CDR3 runs to 14 residues. This CDR3 reads CASSSLGVEETQYF. CDR3 in DNA: TGCGCCAGCAGCAGTCTGGGGGTCGAGGAGACCCAGTACTTC.

A remark on this clone: Mismatch with germline at one junction end may stem from a read error. The chain uses TRBV25-1 and TRBJ1-2; D might be TRBD1 (5 bases). The germline gives CDR1 MGHDK, CDR2 SYGVNS. This CDR3 is 12 amino acids long. CDR3 DNA: TGTGCTAGCAGGGAGGGTGACTATGGCTACACCTTC. Translating it yields CASREGDYGYTF.

The rearrangement links TRBV9 to TRBJ1-2, with 8 bases matching TRBD1. J gave up 7 bases and V 4 bases, and 6 bases lay outside the gene matches. The germline gives CDR1 SGDLS, CDR2 YYNGEE. CDR3 size: 13 residues. Here the CDR3 reads CASSTRQGSGYTF. CDR3 DNA: TGTGCCAGCAGCACCCGACAGGGGTCTGGCTACACCTTC.

The gene calls are TRBV5-4 and TRBJ2-7; the D gene is possibly TRBD2 (6 bases). This CDR3 comprises 13 residues. The V gene's germline CDR1 is SGHNT and CDR2 YYREEE (reference sequence). V was trimmed by 5 bases and J by 3 bases, leaving 12 bases between them. Here the CDR3 DNA reads TGTGCCAGCAGTCCGGGACTTAACTACGAGCAGTACTTC. Protein sequence: CASSPGLNYEQYF.